What follows are 25 T cell receptor beta chains derived from one specimen sequenced in a study of T-cell memory formation after mild COVID-19 (dated by TCRdb to about 2021). The library relied on 5' RACE. The instrument given in TCRdb is Illumina NovaSeq 6000. TCRdb cleaned the public reads at Q25 with fastp, built clones with MiXCR and kept in-frame beta chains. Each record represents a unique CDR3 protein, reported with the most common genes and DNA among its rows. The sample table holds 150,000 to 200,000 distinct CDR3 sequences, of which 11% were seen once. 3% to 4% of the sample is taken by the ten largest. Sequencing was done on a sample of PBMCs or a T cell subset sorted from them (not recorded which). The receptors were sampled from a man younger than 30 who had mild COVID-19 (a few samples of this study predate the infection). The sample titles of this study are shuffled in the database, so cell type and time point are left out; the donor was told from shared clones.

This clonotype was recorded many times. V usage is TRBV2 and J usage is TRBJ2-5, with 7 bases fitting TRBD2. With V trimmed by 8 bases and J by 5 bases, 11 bases remained unmatched. From germline, CDR1 is SNHLY and CDR2 FYNNEI. The CDR3 extends over 14 amino acids. CDR3 residues: CASGERGSWETQYF. The CDR3 nucleotides are TGTGCCAGCGGGGAGCGGGGTTCGTGGGAGACCCAGTACTTC.

The V gene is TRBV19, the J gene TRBJ1-1; no firm D call. Trimming took off 8 bases at V and 6 bases at J, with 10 bases between the two ends. The CDR3 totals 11 residues. The germline CDR1 and CDR2 sequences are LNHDA and SQIVND (reference sequence). The CDR3 is CASWFDAEAFF. CDR3 DNA sequence: TGTGCCAGTTGGTTCGACGCTGAAGCTTTCTTT.

This clonotype has at least ten counts. V usage is TRBV9 and J usage is TRBJ2-1; no reliable D call. The CDR3 consists of 12 residues. The V and J ends lost 0 bases and 8 bases respectively, with 6 bases between them. Per the germline V gene, CDR1 is SGDLS and CDR2 is YYNGEE. Here the CDR3 reads CASSVEGYEQFF. CDR3 bases: TGTGCCAGCAGCGTAGAGGGCTATGAGCAGTTCTTC.

This chain uses TRBV5-1 with TRBJ2-1; D not certain. Germline V gene lookup returns CDR1 SGHRS and CDR2 YFSETQ. The CDR3 sequence is 14 residues long. V was pared by 0 bases and J by 5 bases, with 9 bases between. The CDR3 reads CASSLDGPHNEQFF. The CDR3 nucleotides read TGCGCCAGCAGCTTGGATGGACCCCACAATGAGCAGTTCTTC.

The chain recombines TRBV4-3 with TRBJ2-2; no clear D gene. Trimming took off 4 bases at V and 5 bases at J, with 17 bases between the two ends. The CDR3 covers 16 residues. CDR1 is LGHNA, CDR2 YSLEER, per germline. The CDR3 DNA follows: TGCGCCAGCAGCCCCCAAACCCCCGAAACGACCGGGGAGCTGTTTTTT. Protein sequence: CASSPQTPETTGELFF.

The sample holds many counts of this clonotype. The chain couples TRBV27 to TRBJ1-1; no clear D. The CDR3 is 13 amino acids. V was trimmed by 3 bases and J by 1 base, leaving 6 bases between them. Germline V lookup: CDR1 MNHEY, CDR2 SMNVEV (reference sequence). The CDR3: CASSFNPNTEAFF. In nucleotides, the CDR3 is TGTGCCAGCAGTTTCAACCCGAACACTGAAGCTTTCTTT.

The chain uses TRBV6-1 and TRBJ2-1, with D maybe TRBD2 (6 bases). From germline, CDR1 is MNHNS and CDR2 SASEGT. Trimming shortened V by 2 bases and J by 0 bases, and 17 bases separated the two germline ends. CDR3 length: 18 residues. CDR3 in DNA: TGTGCCAGCAGTGAATTGGGACTGCCCCAGAGCTCCTACAATGAGCAGTTCTTC. Its protein is CASSELGLPQSSYNEQFF.

This clonotype was counted many times. The chain couples TRBV12-3 or TRBV12-4 to TRBJ2-3; D gene ambiguous. V lost 6 bases and J lost 3, with 13 bases in between. The CDR3 length is 14 residues. The CDR3 DNA is TGTGCCAGCAGGAGGATAGGGCCAACAGATACGCAGTATTTT. Protein sequence: CASRRIGPTDTQYF.

V is TRBV30 and J is TRBJ1-1; D is possibly TRBD1 (6 bases). This CDR3 region has 13 residues. The germline gives CDR1 GTSNPN, CDR2 SVGIG (reference sequence). Deletions cut 0 bases from V and 2 bases from J, with 7 bases between. The CDR3 region has the DNA TGTGCCTGGAGTGTACAGGGAAACACTGAAGCTTTCTTT. It translates to CAWSVQGNTEAFF.

This clonotype has at least ten counts. The chain is built from TRBV6-6 and TRBJ2-7, with TRBD1 matching 10 bases. V shed 8 bases and J 5 bases; nucleotides not matched to a gene: 3. The CDR3 runs 12 residues. Germline V CDR1 and CDR2: MNHNY, SVGAGI (reference sequence). Here the CDR3 reads CASGGQGNEQYV. CDR3 nucleotide sequence: TGTGCCAGCGGGGGACAGGGGAACGAGCAGTACGTC.

This clonotype came up a few times. This sequence joins TRBV29-1 and TRBJ2-3; TRBD1 matches at 9 bases. The germline gives CDR1 SQVTM, CDR2 ANQGSEA. V dropped 4 bases and J dropped 0; count of bases not matched to a gene: 5. CDR3 length equals 15 residues. CDR3 nucleotides: TGCAGCGTTGCACAGGGGGCGAGTAGCACAGATACGCAGTATTTT. Its translation: CSVAQGASSTDTQYF.

The chain recombines TRBV4-2 with TRBJ2-5; D is unresolved. The V gene's germline CDR1 is LGHNA and CDR2 YNFKEQ. The germline V and J ends were trimmed by 3 bases and 3 bases, with 8 bases remaining between them. This CDR3 has 13 residues. The DNA for the CDR3 is TGTGCCAGCAGCCACCCCTTAAAAGAGACCCAGTACTTC. As protein: CASSHPLKETQYF.

This clonotype was seen more than once but under ten times. V usage is TRBV20-1 and J usage is TRBJ1-5; TRBD1 is a possible D gene (6 bases). There are 13 residues in the CDR3. Between the trimmed V and J ends, which lost 5 bases and 0 bases, there was a span of 8 bases. Germline lookup yields CDR1 DFQATT and CDR2 SNEGSKA (reference sequence). CDR3 bases: TGCAGTGCTCAGGGGTATAGCAATCAGCCCCAGCATTTT. Residues: CSAQGYSNQPQHF.

The J gene is TRBJ2-1, the V gene TRBV12-3 or TRBV12-4; no reliable D call. The CDR3 has 11 amino acids. Deletions cut 6 bases from V and 10 bases from J, with 10 bases between. The CDR3 loop is CASSLVSEQFF. The CDR3 nucleotides are TGTGCCAGCAGCCTCGTGTCCGAGCAGTTCTTC.

This clonotype was counted between two and nine times. The chain has TRBV4-1 and TRBJ2-5; weak D call: TRBD2 (6 bases). The CDR3 covers 15 residues. Germline assignment: CDR1 MGHRA and CDR2 YSYEKL. Trimming shortened V by 3 bases and J by 5 bases, and 16 bases separated the two germline ends. This chain's CDR3 is CASSQGGAGAETQYF. The CDR3 DNA is TGCGCCAGCAGCCAGGGCGGGGCAGGTGCGGAGACCCAGTACTTC.

Only a few counts were recorded for this clonotype. The V and J genes are TRBV7-9 and TRBJ1-1; the D gene is possibly TRBD1 (5 bases). The CDR3 has 13 amino acids. Trimming removed 4 bases at V and 5 bases at J, with 11 bases between. Per the germline V gene, CDR1 is SEHNR and CDR2 is FQNEAQ (reference sequence). The CDR3 DNA sequence: TGTGCCAGCAGCTGGGGCGAGAGGACTGAAGCTTTCTTT. Amino acids: CASSWGERTEAFF. Together with reference TRBV7-9 and TRBJ1-1, the CDR3 gives the full variable domain: DTGVSQNPRHKITKRGQNVTFRCDPISEHNRLYWYRQTLGQGPEFLTYFQNEAQLEKSRLLSDRFSAERPKGSFSTLEIQRTEQGDSAMYLCASSWGERTEAFFGQGTRLTVV.

The genes are TRBV20-1 and TRBJ1-6, with a weak D call TRBD1 (5 bases). This CDR3 has 12 amino acids. Trimming left V 0 bases short and J 10 bases short, with 7 bases between. Looked up from germline, CDR1 is DFQATT and CDR2 is SNEGSKA (reference sequence). The CDR3, as DNA: TGCAGTGCTAGAGATCGGGGCTCACCCCTCCACTTT. It is translated as CSARDRGSPLHF.

This clonotype occurred many times. This chain joins TRBV10-3 and TRBJ2-2; TRBD1 might be the D (6 bases). Looked up from germline, CDR1 is ENHRY and CDR2 is SYGVKD. This CDR3 spans 14 amino acids. V was cut by 10 bases and J by 0 bases, with 12 bases left in between. CDR3 bases: TGTGCCACCATACAGGGACCGAACACCGGGGAGCTGTTTTTT. It translates to CATIQGPNTGELFF.

The chain has TRBV9 and TRBJ2-7; tentatively, D is TRBD1 or TRBD2 (5 bases each). CDR1 is SGDLS and CDR2 is YYNGEE in the germline V gene. Between the trimmed V and J ends, which lost 1 base and 7 bases, there was a span of 9 bases. The CDR3 length is 12 residues. CDR3 amino acids: CASSVRGGEQYF. In DNA, the CDR3 is TGTGCCAGCAGCGTAAGGGGCGGGGAGCAGTACTTC.

The chain links TRBV25-1 to TRBJ2-7, with D perhaps TRBD2 (5 bases). The CDR3 is 15 residues long. V gave up 0 bases and J gave up 5 bases, with 14 bases separating them. From germline, CDR1 is MGHDK and CDR2 SYGVNS. CDR3 protein: CASSEYRGKGNEQYF. In DNA form, the CDR3 reads TGTGCCAGCAGTGAATATAGAGGGAAGGGCAACGAGCAGTACTTC.

This clonotype has more than one count but fewer than ten. The chain carries TRBV10-2 and TRBJ2-3; the match to TRBD1 covers 7 bases. The J segment lost 3 bases and the V segment lost 2 bases, leaving 11 bases of the junction unmatched. CDR1 and CDR2 from the germline V gene are WSHSY and SAAADI. This CDR3 spans 17 amino acids. In nucleotides, the CDR3 is TGCGCCAGCAGTGAGGTTTACAGGACAGGAGCAACAGATACGCAGTATTTT. Protein product: CASSEVYRTGATDTQYF.

This clonotype turned up a few times. The chain combines TRBV12-3 or TRBV12-4 with TRBJ1-6; TRBD1 is a possible D gene (5 bases). V was pared by 6 bases and J by 6 bases, with 12 bases between. CDR3 length equals 14 residues. The CDR3 here is CASRLHGANSPLHF. For the CDR3, the DNA is TGTGCCAGCAGGTTGCACGGGGCTAATTCACCCCTCCACTTT.

The chain combines TRBV7-9 with TRBJ2-5; no clear D. The CDR3 runs 13 residues. The germline V gene encodes CDR1 SEHNR and CDR2 FQNEAQ (reference sequence). V lost 3 bases, J lost 5 bases, and 10 bases lay in between. The CDR3 loop reads CASSFSSGETQYF. CDR3 sequence (DNA): TGTGCCAGCAGCTTTTCTAGTGGGGAGACCCAGTACTTC.

The CDR3 region is CASSSTGAPEAFF. CDR3 DNA: TGCGCCAGCAGCTCCACAGGGGCACCCGAAGCTTTCTTT. V usage is TRBV5-1 and J usage is TRBJ1-1, with 7 bases fitting TRBD1. Germline V lookup: CDR1 SGHRS, CDR2 YFSETQ. The junction had 7 bases not matched to a gene; V was cut back by 3 bases and J by 8 bases. This CDR3 comprises 13 residues.

The table lists this clonotype with many counts. The chain employs TRBV28 and TRBJ2-5; D is perhaps TRBD2 (7 bases). V was trimmed by 6 bases and J by 4 bases, leaving 21 bases between them. The CDR3 is 16 amino acids. In germline, CDR1 is MDHEN, CDR2 SYDVKM. In nucleotides, the CDR3 is TGTGCCAGCAGGCCGGCGTGGGGGGGCTACGGAGAGACCCAGTACTTC. Its translation is CASRPAWGGYGETQYF.